This entry concerns a single TCR beta chain. Its binding antigen is unknown. No per-base quality is available; no much larger clone lies one base away. The ophthalmopathy patients had moderately to severely active disease, with a Clinical Activity Score of 3 or higher, a NOSPECS grade of 4 or higher, and a disease duration of less than 3 months. Patients were excluded if they had other autoimmune diseases, uncontrolled infections, pregnancy or lactation. Clinical symptoms, serum thyroxine, TRAb, thyroid ultrasound and orbital computed tomography formed the basis of the diagnosis. Ficoll-Paque density gradient centrifugation was used to isolate PBMCs from approximately 10 ml of fresh peripheral blood. Total RNA was extracted with Trizol reagent and quality-checked on an Agilent 2100 Bioanalyzer. The data were obtained in a study of Graves' ophthalmopathy and Graves' hyperthyroidism (dated by TCRdb to the late 2010s). Study-wide context: Peripheral blood was collected before any treatment was given, at the time of initial diagnosis. To tell Graves' ophthalmopathy apart from Graves' hyperthyroidism, and to predict which patients would progress to ophthalmopathy, the study relied on TCR beta repertoire signatures. In total, 135 blood samples were TCR-sequenced: some 40 ophthalmopathy, 75 hyperthyroidism and about 17 hyperthyroidism-to-ophthalmopathy patients. To explore V-J signatures distinguishing ophthalmopathy from hyperthyroidism, a discovery set of about a hundred patients (fewer than 45 ophthalmopathy, 57 stable hyperthyroidism) was enrolled. An independent validation cohort was composed of about 20 hyperthyroidism patients and around 16 patients who later progressed from hyperthyroidism to ophthalmopathy. In about six hyperthyroidism patients, the T-cell repertoires found in thyroid tissue were compared with those found in blood. Following sample collection, hyperthyroidism patients were given methimazole at a starting dose of 30 mg daily, and ophthalmopathy patients were given high-dose intravenous methylprednisolone. The 75 to 100 discovery patients were randomly split 7:3 into training and test sets.

For repertoire sequencing, the TCR beta CDR3 regions were amplified from RNA transcripts. The first round was an RT-PCR using HTBI primers with the Qiagen OneStep RT-PCR kit, and this first round was followed by a second-round multiplex PCR, then size selection and purification. The libraries underwent paired-end sequencing with 100 bp reads on an Illumina HiSeq2000. As for the original processing: SOAPnuke was used to process the reads, removing any read that contained adapters or uncalled bases, had a mean Phred below 15, or lacked an exact match to the constant primer or identifier. COPE v1.2.5 was used to merge the high-quality paired reads. Unique nucleotide sequences were defined as clonotypes and aligned to IMGT TRB V, D and J references using MiTCR v1.1. The analysis was limited to V-J combinations with a frequency above 0.0001, which together covered approximately 99% of repertoires. For each V-J combination, a TCR clonal expansion and chaos score was defined as F50 clonal expansion divided by the chaos observed in the TCRdist matrix. Welch's t-statistics and random forest were used to reduce features to 13 V-J combinations, which were fed into a naive Bayes classifier. The Morisita-Horn index was used to measure how similar the thyroid and blood repertoires were. The public reads were quality trimmed at Q25 with fastp and then assembled into clones with MiXCR by TCRdb, keeping productive beta chains. Under each unique CDR3 protein, matching rows form one entry showing the most common genes and DNA. The authors' filters were not applied to this entry. Within this sample are approximately 150,000 distinct CDR3 sequences, with roughly two fifths of them counted one time only. Roughly 8.9% of the sample is in the top ten clones.

Points the paper makes about the study in general: Most expanded thyroid clonotypes with a frequency above 0.001 also appeared in blood, which suggests that blood repertoires may reflect the immune response in the thyroid. In cross-validation, the 13-signature model distinguished ophthalmopathy from stable hyperthyroidism with 85% to 90% sensitivity and approximately 81% specificity, and in the test set the corresponding values were around 80% and 75%. In validation, the model predicted ophthalmopathy progression with 70.59% sensitivity and 72.22% specificity; fewer than 15 predicted patients were CT-confirmed with GO in a median of around 6 months. Sample size was not statistically predetermined, and group allocation was not concealed from the investigators.

The origin of this receptor is a man aged 25 to 40 with Graves' ophthalmopathy. Donor details come from another sample of the same person, matched by shared clones. Sequencing input: peripheral blood.

The CDR3 has the sequence CASSLARTTETQYF. The nucleotide sequence is given as TGTGCCAGCAGTTTAGCGCGGACAACGGAGACCCAGTACTTC. Recombination linked TRBV12-3 or TRBV12-4 to TRBJ2-5; TRBD1 is a weak D gene call, 5 bases matching. The V end loses 0 bases and the J end loses 5 bases, and a stretch of 10 bases separates them. The CDR3 covers 14 residues, taking in both the cysteine and the phenylalanine. The retained sequence is limited to the CDR3, 42 bases, with the frame set at the first base.